This T cell receptor (beta chain) is from a study of blood T cells in healthy people across ages. Alongside a J-beta primer mix, a sample-barcoded 5' primer served in a second PCR lasting roughly 6 to 11 cycles. One entry per CDR3 protein, called by TCRdb with MiXCR from the 5' RACE reads. This sample carries about 1 million distinct CDR3 sequences, more than 40% of them seen once, and the ten largest clones take about 20%. Germline CDR1 SGDLS, CDR2 YYNGEE. This CDR3 comprises 13 residues. J is TRBJ2-1 and V is TRBV9; D not certain. The end of the DNA is better explained by TRBJ2-7, so the J call may be wrong. Sample: blood. This sequence was found in a woman aged 60 to 75 in good health. The CDR3 loop is CASSPQPYNEQYF. For the CDR3, the DNA is TGTGCCAGTTCTCCTCAGCCCTACAATGAGCAGTACTTC.